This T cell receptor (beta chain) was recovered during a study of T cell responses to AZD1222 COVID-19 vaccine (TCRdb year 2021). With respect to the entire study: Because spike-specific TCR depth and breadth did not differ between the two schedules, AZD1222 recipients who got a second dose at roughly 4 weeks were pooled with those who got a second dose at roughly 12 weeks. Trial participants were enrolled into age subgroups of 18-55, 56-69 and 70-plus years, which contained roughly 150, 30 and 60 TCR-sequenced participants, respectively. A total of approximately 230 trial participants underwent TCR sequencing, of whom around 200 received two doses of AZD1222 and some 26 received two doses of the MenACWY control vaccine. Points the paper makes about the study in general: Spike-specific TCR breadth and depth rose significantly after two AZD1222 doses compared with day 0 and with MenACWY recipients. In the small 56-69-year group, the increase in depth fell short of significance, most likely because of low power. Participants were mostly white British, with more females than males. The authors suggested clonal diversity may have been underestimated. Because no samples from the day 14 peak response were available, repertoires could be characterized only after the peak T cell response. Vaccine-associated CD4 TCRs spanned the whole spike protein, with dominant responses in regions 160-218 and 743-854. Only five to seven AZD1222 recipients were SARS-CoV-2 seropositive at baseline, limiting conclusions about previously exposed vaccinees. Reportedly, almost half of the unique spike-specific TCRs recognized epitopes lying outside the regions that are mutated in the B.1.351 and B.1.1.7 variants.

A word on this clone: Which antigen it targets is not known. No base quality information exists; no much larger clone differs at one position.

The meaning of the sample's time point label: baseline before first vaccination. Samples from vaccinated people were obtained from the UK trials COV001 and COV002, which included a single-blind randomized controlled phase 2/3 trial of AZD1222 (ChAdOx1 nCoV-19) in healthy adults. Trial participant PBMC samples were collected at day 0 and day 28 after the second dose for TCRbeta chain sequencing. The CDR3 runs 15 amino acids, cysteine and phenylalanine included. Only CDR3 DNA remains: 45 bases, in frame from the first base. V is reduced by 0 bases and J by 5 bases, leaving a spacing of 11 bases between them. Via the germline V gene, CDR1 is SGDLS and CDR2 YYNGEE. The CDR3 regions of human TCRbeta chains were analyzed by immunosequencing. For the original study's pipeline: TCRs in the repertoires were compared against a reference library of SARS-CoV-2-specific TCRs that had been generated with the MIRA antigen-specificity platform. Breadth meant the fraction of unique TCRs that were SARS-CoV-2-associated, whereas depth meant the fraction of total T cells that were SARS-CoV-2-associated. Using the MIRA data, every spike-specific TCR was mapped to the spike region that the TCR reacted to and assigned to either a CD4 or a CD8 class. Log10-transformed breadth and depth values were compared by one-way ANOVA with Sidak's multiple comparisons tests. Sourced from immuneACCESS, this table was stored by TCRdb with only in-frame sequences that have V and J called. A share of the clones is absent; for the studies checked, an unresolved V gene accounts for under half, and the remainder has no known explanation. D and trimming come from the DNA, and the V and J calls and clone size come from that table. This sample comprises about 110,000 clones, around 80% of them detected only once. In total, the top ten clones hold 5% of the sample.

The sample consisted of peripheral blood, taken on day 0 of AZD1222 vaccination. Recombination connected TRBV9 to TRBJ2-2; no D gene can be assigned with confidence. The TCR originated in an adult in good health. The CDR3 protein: CASSVGKSYTGELFF. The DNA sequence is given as TGTGCCAGCAGCGTAGGAAAGAGTTATACCGGGGAGCTGTTTTTT.